The 21 T cell receptor beta chains in this list originate from one sample, sequenced in a study of T cell clonotyping in hematopoietic cell transplantation. Clones were sequenced by immunoSEQ multiplex PCR, and TCRdb holds only the in-frame ones, with some missing. Among about 45,000 clones, approximately 78% were seen once, and the ten largest hold 4% to 5.5%. Time point of the sample: recipient sample about 28 days before transplant, after cytoreduction. The sample here was peripheral blood mononuclear cells, taken before stem cell transplant. Receptors originate from a man in his 60s with myelodysplastic syndrome. Some clones in this sample may be carry-over from other donors' samples.

This clone was seen more than once but under ten times. J is TRBJ1-1 and V is TRBV7-8, with D uncertain. Trimming pared 2 bases from V and 4 bases from J, leaving 11 bases between. This CDR3 contains 14 residues. Germline V gives CDR1 SGHVS, CDR2 FQNEAQ. CDR3 residues: CASSLRPEGTEAFF. The CDR3 coding sequence is TGTGCCAGCAGCTTACGGCCAGAAGGCACTGAAGCTTTCTTT.

The CDR3 DNA sequence: TGTGCCAGCAGCTTAAGACAGGCGGTTAATTCACCCCTCCACTTT. Its translation is CASSLRQAVNSPLHF. The gene calls are TRBV7-8 and TRBJ1-6, with D maybe TRBD1 (6 bases). CDR1 is SGHVS and CDR2 is FQNEAQ in the germline V gene. V lost 2 bases and J lost 6, with 11 bases in between. The CDR3 has 15 amino acids.

In DNA form, the CDR3 reads TGTGCCTGGCAAGGGGCCCTAAGGCCAGATACGCAGTATTTT. Amino acids: CAWQGALRPDTQYF. This chain connects TRBV30 to TRBJ2-3, with a possible D match to TRBD1 (5 bases). The CDR3 extends over 14 amino acids. From germline, CDR1 is GTSNPN and CDR2 SVGIG (reference sequence). The V gene lost 5 bases and the J gene lost 4 bases, with 16 bases spanning the gap.

The genes are TRBV4-3 and TRBJ1-3; no clear D gene. Trimming removed 0 bases from V and 10 bases from J, with 10 bases in between. The CDR3 extends over 13 amino acids. Germline CDR1 is LGHNA and CDR2 is YSLEER. CDR3 region: CASSQDRSGTIYF. CDR3 DNA: TGCGCCAGCAGCCAAGATCGTAGCGGAACCATATATTTT.

The J gene is TRBJ1-1, the V gene TRBV2; D unresolved. The CDR3 has 13 amino acids. CDR1 is SNHLY and CDR2 is FYNNEI in the germline V gene. V lost 8 bases and J 4 bases, leaving 14 bases between the germline ends. CDR3 amino acids: CASQRGEGTEAFF. CDR3 nucleotides: TGTGCCAGCCAACGGGGTGAGGGCACTGAAGCTTTCTTT.

This chain joins TRBV5-1 and TRBJ1-4; 8 nucleotides align to TRBD1. The CDR3 length is 16 residues. CDR1 and CDR2 from the germline V gene are SGHRS and YFSETQ. V lost 2 bases and J lost 2; bases outside the gene matches: 5. Here the CDR3 reads CASSFQGAQTNEKLFF. In DNA form, the CDR3 reads TGCGCCAGCAGCTTTCAGGGGGCGCAGACTAATGAAAAACTGTTTTTT.

This clone appeared a few times. The CDR3 coding sequence is TGCGCCAGCAGCCAAGAAAGGGTTAGGGACATTCAGTACTTC. As protein: CASSQERVRDIQYF. The chain carries TRBV4-3 and TRBJ2-4; D is uncertain. From germline, CDR1 is LGHNA and CDR2 YSLEER. CDR3 length: 14 amino acids. Trimming removed 0 bases from V and 8 bases from J, with 11 bases in between.

The gene calls are TRBV7-2 and TRBJ1-2; TRBD1 matches at 10 bases. CDR1 and CDR2 from the germline V gene are SGHTA and FQGNSA. This CDR3 is 15 amino acids long. V was clipped by 1 base and J by 7 bases; unmatched bases: 6. The CDR3, as DNA: TGTGCCAGCAGCTTAGGACAGGGGGCTAACGGTGGCTACACCTTC. Encoded protein: CASSLGQGANGGYTF. The full variable domain, with the rest looked up from reference TRBV7-2 and TRBJ1-2, is GAGVSQSPSNKVTEKGKDVELRCDPISGHTALYWYRQSLGQGLEFLIYFQGNSAPDKSGLPSDRFSAERTGGSVSTLTIQRTQQEDSAVYLCASSLGQGANGGYTFGSGTRLTVV.

The chain combines TRBV10-3 with TRBJ2-7, with 13 bases matching TRBD2. The CDR3 consists of 16 residues. V gave up 0 bases and J gave up 1 base; unmatched junction bases: 0. Germline CDR1 is ENHRY and CDR2 is SYGVKD. The CDR3 reads CAISESTSGGSYEQYF. CDR3 DNA: TGTGCCATCAGTGAGTCGACTAGCGGGGGGTCCTACGAGCAGTACTTC.

The chain couples TRBV6-1 to TRBJ1-1; D gene ambiguous. This CDR3 has 15 residues. Germline CDR1 and CDR2: MNHNS and SASEGT. V lost 4 bases to trimming and J lost 1 base, with 13 bases between them. CDR3 in amino acids: CASSGGWTGNTEAFF. CDR3 coding DNA: TGTGCCAGCAGTGGGGGATGGACGGGGAACACTGAAGCTTTCTTT.

The CDR3 loop reads CASSSPNVVLNTEAFF. CDR3 nucleotide sequence: TGTGCCAGCAGCAGCCCCAATGTGGTTCTTAACACTGAAGCTTTCTTT. The chain is built from TRBV5-4 and TRBJ1-1; D gene unclear. The V and J ends lost 4 bases and 2 bases respectively, with 18 bases between them. Per germline, CDR1 SGHNT and CDR2 YYREEE (reference sequence). This CDR3 comprises 16 residues.

This clone was found a few times. The V call is TRBV5-4, the J call TRBJ2-5; D not resolved. In germline, CDR1 is SGHNT, CDR2 YYREEE (reference sequence). This CDR3 has 14 amino acids. The germline V and J ends were trimmed by 4 bases and 5 bases, with 15 bases remaining between them. For the CDR3, the DNA is TGTGCCAGCAGCCCCTCGACGGTTAGGGAGACCCAGTACTTC. This sequence encodes CASSPSTVRETQYF.

The chain recombines TRBV4-2 with TRBJ1-2, with D possibly being TRBD1 (5 bases). V was cut by 4 bases and J by 8 bases, with 20 bases left in between. This CDR3 contains 15 residues. Germline CDR1 reads LGHNA; CDR2 reads YNFKEQ. The CDR3 nucleotides read TGTGCCAGCAGCCCTCCGGGCGGGCCGGGGGGGGGCTACACCTTC. Its protein product is CASSPPGGPGGGYTF.

The CDR3 sequence: CASSLWTGAKGESYTF. DNA for the CDR3: TGTGCCAGCAGCCTGTGGACAGGGGCCAAGGGGGAGAGCTACACCTTC. J is TRBJ1-2 and V is TRBV7-2, with 9 bases aligning to TRBD1. The CDR3 loop spans 16 amino acids. V was clipped by 5 bases and J by 9 bases; unmatched bases: 16. CDR1 is SGHTA, CDR2 FQGNSA, per germline.

The V gene is TRBV9, the J gene TRBJ2-3; D is possibly TRBD1 or TRBD2 (5 bases each). CDR1 and CDR2 from the germline V gene are SGDLS and YYNGEE. The length of the CDR3 is 14 residues. The germline V and J ends were trimmed by 1 base and 6 bases, with 12 bases remaining between them. DNA for the CDR3: TGTGCCAGCAGCGTATCGGTAGAGGGGGATACGCAGTATTTT. It specifies CASSVSVEGDTQYF. The whole variable domain, remainder taken from reference TRBV9 and TRBJ2-3, is DSGVTQTPKHLITATGQRVTLRCSPRSGDLSVYWYQQSLDQGLQFLIQYYNGEERAKGNILERFSAQQFPDLHSELNLSSLELGDSALYFCASSVSVEGDTQYFGPGTRLTVL.

V usage is TRBV19 and J usage is TRBJ1-1; 7 bases match TRBD1. CDR1 is LNHDA and CDR2 is SQIVND in the germline V gene (reference sequence). The CDR3 consists of 15 residues. J was trimmed by 3 bases and V by 3 bases; bases with no gene match: 7. The CDR3 reads CASSMRAGGYTEAFF. In DNA form, the CDR3 reads TGTGCCAGTAGTATGCGGGCAGGGGGATACACTGAAGCTTTCTTT. Full variable domain (remainder filled in from reference TRBV19 and TRBJ1-1): DGGITQSPKYLFRKEGQNVTLSCEQNLNHDAMYWYRQDPGQGLRLIYYSQIVNDFQKGDIAEGYSVSREKKESFPLTVTSAQKNPTAFYLCASSMRAGGYTEAFFGQGTRLTVV.

The chain links TRBV6-5 to TRBJ1-1, with TRBD1 as a possible D gene (5 bases). The CDR3 covers 15 residues. CDR1 and CDR2 from the germline V gene are MNHEY and SVGAGI. Trimming stripped 0 bases from V and 1 base from J, with 9 bases between. The CDR3 loop is CASSYSGRANTEAFF. As DNA, the CDR3 is TGTGCCAGCAGTTACTCCGGCAGGGCGAACACTGAAGCTTTCTTT.

The chain joins TRBV7-9 to TRBJ2-3; the D is unclear. This CDR3 spans 12 amino acids. The germline V gene has CDR1 SEHNR and CDR2 FQNEAQ (reference sequence). V lost 5 bases and J 3 bases, leaving 6 bases between the germline ends. The CDR3 DNA sequence: TGTGCCAGCAGCCCCACGACAGATACGCAGTATTTT. Protein product: CASSPTTDTQYF.

The chain links TRBV28 to TRBJ1-1; D possibly corresponds to TRBD1 (6 bases). Trimming took 6 bases from V and 10 from J, leaving 24 bases between them. This CDR3 has 15 residues. Germline loops: CDR1 MDHEN, CDR2 SYDVKM. The CDR3 DNA is TGTGCCAGCAGAGGGGGGTGGGAGTCAAGTTTGGTAGCTTTCTTT. Its protein product is CASRGGWESSLVAFF.

The V and J genes are TRBV9 and TRBJ2-2, with D unresolved. The CDR3 is 12 residues long. Between the trimmed V and J ends, which lost 0 bases and 6 bases, there was a span of 3 bases. CDR1 and CDR2 from the germline V gene are SGDLS and YYNGEE. CDR3 in DNA: TGTGCCAGCAGCGTAGGCCCCGGGGAGCTGTTTTTT. Translation gives CASSVGPGELFF.

This clone has just one count. This chain joins TRBV11-3 and TRBJ2-7; the D is unclear. V lost 2 bases to trimming and J lost 3 bases, with 8 bases between them. The germline gives CDR1 SGHNT, CDR2 YENEEA. The CDR3 length is 13 residues. The CDR3 DNA reads as TGTGCCAGCAGCTTACAAGATGGCTACGAGCAGTACTTC. The encoded protein is CASSLQDGYEQYF.